This TCR beta chain is drawn from a study of blood T cell repertoires in COVID-19. Per the study methods: Amplified reference gene primers provided the basis for estimating nucleated cell counts. Some clones are missing from TCRdb's copy, which holds only in-frame ones; the method was immunoSEQ multiplex PCR. V and J calls and clone size are as listed in that table; D and trimming were resolved from the DNA. The sample lists 250,000 to 300,000 clones, around 90% occurring once. Trimming removed 5 bases from V and 4 bases from J; junction bases left unmatched: 7. The CDR3 totals 15 residues. The V gene's germline CDR1 is KGHDR and CDR2 SFDVKD.

This sequence was found in a woman aged 25 to 45 who had recovered from COVID-19. What was sequenced was PBMCs or T cells enriched from blood (not recorded which). The chain links TRBV24-1 to TRBJ2-5; 9 nucleotides agree with TRBD2. This chain's CDR3 is CATSAASGAGETQYF. CDR3 coding DNA: TGTGCCACCAGTGCAGCTAGCGGGGCGGGAGAGACCCAGTACTTC.